The clone carrying this TCR beta chain was seen more than once but under ten times. Its specificity is unknown. CDR1 ENHRY and CDR2 SYGVKD come from the germline V gene. This CDR3 is 16 amino acids long. Germline trimming cut 9 bases from V and 7 bases from J; bases unmatched to any gene: 18. From the reads, TCRdb called clonotypes with MiXCR, one entry per CDR3 protein. The sample includes tens of thousands of distinct CDR3 sequences, 20% of them seen just once. The entry originates in a study of type 1 regulatory T cells. Across the study: T-allo10 is an in vitro-generated, Tr1-enriched CD4 T cell product specific for alloantigen. The study, taken as a whole, reports: Tr1 cells had a more restricted TCR repertoire than non-Tr1 cells.

This receptor was taken from a human donor in good health. Material: cultured type 1 regulatory T (Tr1) cells, either the whole culture or a sorted fraction (not recorded which). The chain combines TRBV10-3 with TRBJ2-1, with 7 nucleotides matching TRBD2. The DNA for the CDR3 is TGTGCCATACGGCCTTCTGGGGGAGGGCCGGAAAATGAGCAGTTCTTC. It is translated as CAIRPSGGGPENEQFF.